This TCR beta chain derives from a study of post-analysis software for immune sequencing data. Overall study context: Courses of disease covered relapsing-remitting, secondary progressive and progressive-relapsing multiple sclerosis. Regarding the study as a whole: Compared with controls, patients had more of roughly five TRBV segments, including TRBV5-6, TRBV5-1 and TRBV20-1.

As concerns this clonotype: Its cognate antigen is unknown. At one of its ends the junction is not consistent with the germline gene, which may arise from a read error.

This CDR3 contains 16 residues. Built from TCR beta cDNA, the libraries had unique molecular identifiers in them. TCRdb re-derived calls from the PCR reads in MiXCR, one entry per CDR3 protein. The sample consists of 650,000 to 850,000 distinct CDR3 sequences, under 60% of them appearing once. The TCR was taken from a girl between 5 and 17 years old with multiple sclerosis. The V and J genes are TRBV12-3 or TRBV12-4 and TRBJ2-3; perhaps TRBD1 as D (5 bases). Material for sequencing was blood. The CDR3 region is CASSGYRSINTDMQYF. Here the CDR3 DNA reads TGTGCCAGCAGTGGATACAGGAGCATTAACACAGATATGCAGTATTTT.